This T cell receptor beta chain is drawn from a study of OX40 agonist ivuxolimab in advanced cancers. For the study at large: At 0.01 to 10 mg/kg, ivuxolimab was administered intravenously to patients every 2 weeks.

Here immunoSEQ multiplex PCR was the method, and the copy in TCRdb shows in-frame clones only, minus some. The table shows roughly 95,000 clones, with 85% to 90% occurring only once. The length of the CDR3 is 15 residues. The trim removed 4 bases at V and 6 bases at J, leaving 4 bases unmatched. Germline assignment: CDR1 SGHDT and CDR2 YYEEEE. This chain connects TRBV5-6 to TRBJ2-3, with TRBD2 matching over 14 bases. The clonotype comes from an adult with an advanced solid tumor such as melanoma, head and neck, liver or kidney cancer. The sample was CD4+ or CD8+ T cells sorted from blood, taken in a trial of the OX40 agonist ivuxolimab. CDR3 sequence: CASSTRTSGGDTQYF. DNA of the CDR3: TGTGCCAGCAGCACACGGACTAGCGGGGGGGATACGCAGTATTTT. Drawing the rest from reference TRBV5-6 and TRBJ2-3, the complete variable domain is DAGVTQSPTHLIKTRGQQVTLRCSPKSGHDTVSWYQQALGQGPQFIFQYYEEEERQRGNFPDRFSGHQFPNYSSELNVNALLLGDSALYLCASSTRTSGGDTQYFGPGTRLTVL.